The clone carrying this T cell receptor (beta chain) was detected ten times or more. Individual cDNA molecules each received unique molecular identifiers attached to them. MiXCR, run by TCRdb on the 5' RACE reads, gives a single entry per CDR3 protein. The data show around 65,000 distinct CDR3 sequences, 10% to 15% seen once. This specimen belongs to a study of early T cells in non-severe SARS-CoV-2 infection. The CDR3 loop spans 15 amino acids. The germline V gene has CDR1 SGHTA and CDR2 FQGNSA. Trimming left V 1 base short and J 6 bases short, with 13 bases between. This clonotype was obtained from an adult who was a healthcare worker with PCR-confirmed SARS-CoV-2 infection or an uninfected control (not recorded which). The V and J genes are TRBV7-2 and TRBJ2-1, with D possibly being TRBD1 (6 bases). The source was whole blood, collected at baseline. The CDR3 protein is CASSLVLQGTNEQFF. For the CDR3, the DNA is TGTGCCAGCAGCTTAGTCCTACAGGGAACCAATGAGCAGTTCTTC.